This T cell receptor beta chain was identified in a study of T cells in tuberculosis. Whole-study context: In South Africa, adults with active tuberculosis were compared with IGRA-negative and latently infected IGRA-positive adolescents.

J gave up 0 bases and V 4 bases, and 4 bases lay outside the gene matches. The CDR3 spans 14 residues. Looked up from germline, CDR1 is SQVTM and CDR2 is ANQGSEA. TCRdb keeps only in-frame clones here, not all; method: immunoSEQ multiplex PCR. Of tens of thousands of clones detected, over 75% appear once; the ten largest clones hold around 15%. Sample: PBMCs. This clonotype originated in a donor aged 10 to 29 with latent tuberculosis or without tuberculosis infection. V usage is TRBV29-1 and J usage is TRBJ2-7; 9 bases are a match to TRBD2. The CDR3 spells CSVVGTSYSYEQYF. The DNA of the CDR3 is TGCAGCGTTGTGGGGACTAGCTACTCCTACGAGCAGTACTTC.